This TCR beta chain was recorded in a study of T cell responses to AZD1222 COVID-19 vaccine. Study results and caveats: In the spike-specific TCR repertoire, nearly half reportedly target unmutated variant regions. Possibly, clonal diversity was underestimated; donors were largely white British and included more females. Recipients of two AZD1222 doses showed rising Spike-specific TCR breadth and depth.

On this clone itself: The antigen is unknown.

Generated by immunoSEQ multiplex PCR, the TCRdb table keeps only in-frame clones and is missing some. The table records some 170,000 clones, about 87% of them present only once. V lost 5 bases to trimming and J lost 2 bases; unmatched junction nucleotides: 7. Germline-derived CDR1 and CDR2 are MNHEY and SMNVEV (reference sequence). This CDR3 is built from 15 residues. Sequenced material: peripheral blood, taken 28 days after the second dose of the MenACWY control vaccine. This receptor was taken from an adult who received the MenACWY meningococcal vaccine as a control. V usage is TRBV27 and J usage is TRBJ2-5; 8 nucleotides agree with TRBD2. CDR3 sequence (DNA): TGTGCCAGCAGTCTGGGGACGGGAGGGCAAGAGACCCAGTACTTC. Its translation is CASSLGTGGQETQYF.